This T cell receptor (beta chain) was obtained from a study of OX40 agonist ivuxolimab in advanced cancers. Study-wide results and limits: CD4+ and CD8+ blood T cells expanded clonally by week 6 at 0.1 to 3.0 mg/kg. The authors did not determine the antigen specificity of the expanded peripheral T cells. Fewer expanded clones were found on average in CD4+ than in CD8+ T cells.

Data came from immunoSEQ multiplex PCR; TCRdb stores just in-frame clones and leaves some out. Of 65,000 to 85,000 clones listed, around nine tenths were seen once; the top ten hold roughly 0.18%. The V and J ends lost 4 bases and 7 bases, in that order; junction bases with no gene match: 5. CDR3 length equals 13 residues. Germline CDR1 reads MRHNA; CDR2 reads SNTAGT. Any history of autoimmune disease or systemic immunosuppression disqualified patients. A word on this clone: Its target is not known.

This rearrangement joins TRBV6-4 to TRBJ1-2, with 8 bases fitting TRBD1. The source was CD4+ or CD8+ T cells sorted from blood, collected in a trial of the OX40 agonist ivuxolimab. The receptor was derived from an adult with an advanced solid tumor such as melanoma, head and neck, liver or kidney cancer. The CDR3 sequence: CASSATGGTGYTF. The CDR3 region has the DNA TGTGCCAGCAGTGCTACAGGGGGAACTGGCTACACCTTC.